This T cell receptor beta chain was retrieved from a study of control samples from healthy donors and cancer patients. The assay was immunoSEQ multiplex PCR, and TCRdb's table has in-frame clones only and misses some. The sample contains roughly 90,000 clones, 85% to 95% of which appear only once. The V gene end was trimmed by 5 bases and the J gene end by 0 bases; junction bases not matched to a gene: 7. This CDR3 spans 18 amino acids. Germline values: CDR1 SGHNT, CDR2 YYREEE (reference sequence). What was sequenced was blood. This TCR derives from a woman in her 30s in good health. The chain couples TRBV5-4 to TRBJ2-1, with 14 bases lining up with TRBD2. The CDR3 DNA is TGTGCCAGCAGACCGGGACTAGCGGGAGTTCACTCCTACAATGAGCAGTTCTTC. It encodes CASRPGLAGVHSYNEQFF.